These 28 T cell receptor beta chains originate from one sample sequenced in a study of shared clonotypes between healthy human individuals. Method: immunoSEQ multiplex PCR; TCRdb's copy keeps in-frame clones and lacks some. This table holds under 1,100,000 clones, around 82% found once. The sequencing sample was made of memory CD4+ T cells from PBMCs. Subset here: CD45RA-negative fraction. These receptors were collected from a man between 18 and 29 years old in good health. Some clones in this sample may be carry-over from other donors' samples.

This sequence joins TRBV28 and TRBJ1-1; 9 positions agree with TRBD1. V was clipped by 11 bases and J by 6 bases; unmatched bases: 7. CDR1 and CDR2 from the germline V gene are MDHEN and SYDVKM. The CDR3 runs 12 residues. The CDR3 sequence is CAGMGQGPEAFF. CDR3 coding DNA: TGTGCCGGCATGGGACAGGGACCTGAAGCTTTCTTT.

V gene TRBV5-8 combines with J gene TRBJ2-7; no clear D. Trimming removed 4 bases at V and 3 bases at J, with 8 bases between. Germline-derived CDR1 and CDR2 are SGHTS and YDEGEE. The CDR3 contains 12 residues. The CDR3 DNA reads TGTGCCAGCAGCCGAAGGTTCTACGAGCAGTACTTC. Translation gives CASSRRFYEQYF.

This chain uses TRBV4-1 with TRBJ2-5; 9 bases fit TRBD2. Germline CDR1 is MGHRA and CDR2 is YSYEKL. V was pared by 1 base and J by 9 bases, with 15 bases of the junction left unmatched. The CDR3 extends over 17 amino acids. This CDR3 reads CASSQGVVTSGTRAQYF. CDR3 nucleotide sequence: TGCGCCAGCAGCCAAGGAGTAGTGACTAGCGGCACGAGGGCCCAGTACTTC.

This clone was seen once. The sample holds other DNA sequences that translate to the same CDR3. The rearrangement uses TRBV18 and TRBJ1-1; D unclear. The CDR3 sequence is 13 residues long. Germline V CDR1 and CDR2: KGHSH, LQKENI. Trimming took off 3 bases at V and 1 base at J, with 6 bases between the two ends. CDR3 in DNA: TGTGCCAGCTCACCCAATGGGAACACTGAAGCTTTCTTT. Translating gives CASSPNGNTEAFF.

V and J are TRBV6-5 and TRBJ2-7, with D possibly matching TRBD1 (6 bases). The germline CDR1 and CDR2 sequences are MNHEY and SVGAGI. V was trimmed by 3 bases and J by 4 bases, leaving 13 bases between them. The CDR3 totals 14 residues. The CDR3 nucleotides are TGTGCCAGCAGTTATGGGGACAAATCGTACGAGCAGTACTTC. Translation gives CASSYGDKSYEQYF.

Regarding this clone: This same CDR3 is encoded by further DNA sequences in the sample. The CDR3 bases are TGTGCCAGCAGTTTATCGGTGCAAACCTACGAGCAGTACTTC. Translation gives CASSLSVQTYEQYF. The chain links TRBV27 to TRBJ2-7, with unresolved D. Germline V gives CDR1 MNHEY, CDR2 SMNVEV (reference sequence). The V and J ends lost 0 bases and 2 bases respectively, with 8 bases between them. This CDR3 has 14 residues.

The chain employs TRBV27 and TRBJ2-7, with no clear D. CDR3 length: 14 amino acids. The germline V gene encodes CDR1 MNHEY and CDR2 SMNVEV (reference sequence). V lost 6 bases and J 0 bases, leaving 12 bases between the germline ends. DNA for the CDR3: TGTGCCAGCAGACGGAACCATCGCTCCTACGAGCAGTACTTC. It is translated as CASRRNHRSYEQYF.

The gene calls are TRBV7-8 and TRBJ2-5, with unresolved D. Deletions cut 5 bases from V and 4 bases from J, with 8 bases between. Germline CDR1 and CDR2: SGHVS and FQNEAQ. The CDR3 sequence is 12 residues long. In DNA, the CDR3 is TGTGCCAGCAGCCCCAAAGGAGAGACCCAGTACTTC. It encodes CASSPKGETQYF.

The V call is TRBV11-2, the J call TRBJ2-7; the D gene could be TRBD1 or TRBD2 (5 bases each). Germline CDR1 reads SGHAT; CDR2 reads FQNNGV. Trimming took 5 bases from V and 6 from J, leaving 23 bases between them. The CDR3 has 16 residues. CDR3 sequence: CASSPQFGGEVSEQYF. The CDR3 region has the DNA TGTGCCAGCAGCCCCCAGTTTGGGGGAGAGGTGAGCGAGCAGTACTTC.

This chain's CDR3 is CASSSMETQYF. Here the CDR3 DNA reads TGTGCCAGCAGTTCCATGGAGACCCAGTACTTC. The rearrangement joins TRBV6-6 to TRBJ2-5; no reliable D call. V dropped 4 bases and J dropped 5 bases, with 5 bases sitting between them. The germline V gene encodes CDR1 MNHNY and CDR2 SVGAGI (reference sequence). The CDR3 has 11 amino acids.

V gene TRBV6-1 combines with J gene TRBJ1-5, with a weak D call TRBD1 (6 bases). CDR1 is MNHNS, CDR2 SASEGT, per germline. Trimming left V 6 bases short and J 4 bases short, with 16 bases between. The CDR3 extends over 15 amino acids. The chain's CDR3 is CASRQLDSHNQPQHF. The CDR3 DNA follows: TGTGCCAGCAGGCAACTGGACAGCCATAATCAGCCCCAGCATTTT.

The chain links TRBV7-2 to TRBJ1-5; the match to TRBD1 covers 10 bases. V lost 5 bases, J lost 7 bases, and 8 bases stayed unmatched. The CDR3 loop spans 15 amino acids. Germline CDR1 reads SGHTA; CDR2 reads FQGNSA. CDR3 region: CASSRQGANNQPQHF. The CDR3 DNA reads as TGTGCCAGCAGCCGACAGGGGGCAAACAACCAGCCCCAGCATTTT.

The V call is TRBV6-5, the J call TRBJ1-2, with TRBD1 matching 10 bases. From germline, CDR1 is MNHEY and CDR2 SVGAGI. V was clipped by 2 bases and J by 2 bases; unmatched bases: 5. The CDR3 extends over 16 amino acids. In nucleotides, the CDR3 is TGTGCCAGCAGTTACACCAAGGGACAGGGGAACTATGGCTACACCTTC. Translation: CASSYTKGQGNYGYTF.

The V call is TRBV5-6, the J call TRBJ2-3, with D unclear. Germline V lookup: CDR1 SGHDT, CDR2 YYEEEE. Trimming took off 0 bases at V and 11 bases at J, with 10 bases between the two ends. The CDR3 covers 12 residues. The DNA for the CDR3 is TGTGCCAGCAGCTTGGAAGAGCAGAGGCAGTATTTT. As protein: CASSLEEQRQYF.

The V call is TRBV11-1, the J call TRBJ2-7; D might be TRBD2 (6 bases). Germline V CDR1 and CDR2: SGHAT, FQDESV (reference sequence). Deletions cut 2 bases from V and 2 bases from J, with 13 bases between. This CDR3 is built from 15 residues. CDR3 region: CASSLSGGETYEQYF. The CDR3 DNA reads TGTGCCAGCAGCTTATCCGGCGGGGAGACCTACGAGCAGTACTTC.

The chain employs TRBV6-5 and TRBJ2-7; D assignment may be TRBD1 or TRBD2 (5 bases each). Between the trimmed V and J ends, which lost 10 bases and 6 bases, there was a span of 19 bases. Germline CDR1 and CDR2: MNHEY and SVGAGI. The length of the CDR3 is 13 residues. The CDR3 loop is CATAPGTLREQYF. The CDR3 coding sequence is TGTGCCACAGCCCCCGGGACCCTCCGCGAGCAGTACTTC.

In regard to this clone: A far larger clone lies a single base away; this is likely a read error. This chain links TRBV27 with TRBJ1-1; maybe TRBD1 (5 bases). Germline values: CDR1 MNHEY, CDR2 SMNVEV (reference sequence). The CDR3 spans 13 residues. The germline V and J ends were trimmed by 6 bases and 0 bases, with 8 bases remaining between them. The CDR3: CASSGGMNTEAFF. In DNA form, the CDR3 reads TGTGCCAGCAGCGGGGGGATGAACACTGAAGCTTTCTTT.

The CDR3 nucleotides are TGTGCCAGCAAGAGAGGGCAAGAGACCCAGTACTTC. As protein: CASKRGQETQYF. This rearrangement joins TRBV6-1 to TRBJ2-5; a weak D match, TRBD2 (5 bases). There are 12 residues in the CDR3. Trimming took off 7 bases at V and 2 bases at J, with 8 bases between the two ends. Germline CDR1 and CDR2: MNHNS and SASEGT.

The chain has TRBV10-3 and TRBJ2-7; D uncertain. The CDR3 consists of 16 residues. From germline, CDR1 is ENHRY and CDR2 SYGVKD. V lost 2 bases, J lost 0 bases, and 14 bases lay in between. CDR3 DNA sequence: TGTGCCATCAGTGAGCGCGCGGCAGAAAGCTCCTACGAGCAGTACTTC. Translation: CAISERAAESSYEQYF.

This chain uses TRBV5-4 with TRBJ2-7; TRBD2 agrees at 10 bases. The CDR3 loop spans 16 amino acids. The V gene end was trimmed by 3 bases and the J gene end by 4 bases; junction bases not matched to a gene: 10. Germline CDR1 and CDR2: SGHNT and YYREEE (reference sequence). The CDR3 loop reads CASSSTQSSGRYEQYF. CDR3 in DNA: TGTGCCAGCAGCTCGACCCAATCTAGCGGGAGATACGAGCAGTACTTC.

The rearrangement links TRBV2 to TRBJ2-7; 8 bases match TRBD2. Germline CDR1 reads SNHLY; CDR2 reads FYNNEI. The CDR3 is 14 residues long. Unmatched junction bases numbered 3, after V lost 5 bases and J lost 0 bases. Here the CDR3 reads CASSSGSYSYEQYF. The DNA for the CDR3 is TGTGCCAGCAGTAGCGGGAGCTACTCCTACGAGCAGTACTTC. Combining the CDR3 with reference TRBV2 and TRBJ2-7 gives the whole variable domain EPEVTQTPSHQVTQMGQEVILRCVPISNHLYFYWYRQILGQKVEFLVSFYNNEISEKSEIFDDQFSVERPDGSNFTLKIRSTKLEDSAMYFCASSSGSYSYEQYFGPGTRLTVT.

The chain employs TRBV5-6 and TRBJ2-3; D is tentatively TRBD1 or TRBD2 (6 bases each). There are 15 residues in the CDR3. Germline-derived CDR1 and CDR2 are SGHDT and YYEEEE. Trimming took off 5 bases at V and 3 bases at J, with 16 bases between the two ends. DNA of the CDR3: TGTGCCAGCAGGTCGTGGGGGGCGCAGACAGATACGCAGTATTTT. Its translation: CASRSWGAQTDTQYF. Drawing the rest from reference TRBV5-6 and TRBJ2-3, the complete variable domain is DAGVTQSPTHLIKTRGQQVTLRCSPKSGHDTVSWYQQALGQGPQFIFQYYEEEERQRGNFPDRFSGHQFPNYSSELNVNALLLGDSALYLCASRSWGAQTDTQYFGPGTRLTVL.

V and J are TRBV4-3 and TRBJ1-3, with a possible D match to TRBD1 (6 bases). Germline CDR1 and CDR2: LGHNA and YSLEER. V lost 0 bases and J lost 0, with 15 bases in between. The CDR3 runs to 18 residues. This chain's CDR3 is CASSQEFVVGASGNTIYF. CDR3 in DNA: TGCGCCAGCAGCCAAGAATTTGTGGTGGGGGCCTCTGGAAACACCATATATTTT.

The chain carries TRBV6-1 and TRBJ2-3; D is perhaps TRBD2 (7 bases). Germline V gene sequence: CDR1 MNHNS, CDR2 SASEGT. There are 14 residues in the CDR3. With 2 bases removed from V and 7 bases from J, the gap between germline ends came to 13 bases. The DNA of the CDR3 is TGTGCCAGCAGTGAACCAGCGGGACATTATACGCAGTATTTT. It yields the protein CASSEPAGHYTQYF.

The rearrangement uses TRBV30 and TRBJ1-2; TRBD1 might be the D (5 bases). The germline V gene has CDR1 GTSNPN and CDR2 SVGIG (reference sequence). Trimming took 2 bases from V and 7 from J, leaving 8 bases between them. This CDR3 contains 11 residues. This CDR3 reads CAWSKGVGYTF. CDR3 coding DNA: TGTGCCTGGAGTAAAGGGGTTGGCTACACCTTC.

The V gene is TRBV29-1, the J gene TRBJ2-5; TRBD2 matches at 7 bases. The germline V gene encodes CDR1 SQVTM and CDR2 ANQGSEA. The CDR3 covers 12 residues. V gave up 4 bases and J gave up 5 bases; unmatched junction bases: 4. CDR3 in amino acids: CSVVRGEETQYF. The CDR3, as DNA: TGCAGCGTTGTACGGGGGGAGGAGACCCAGTACTTC.

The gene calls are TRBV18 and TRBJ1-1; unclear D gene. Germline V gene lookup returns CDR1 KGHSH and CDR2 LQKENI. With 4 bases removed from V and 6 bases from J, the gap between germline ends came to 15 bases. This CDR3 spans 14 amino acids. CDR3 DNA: TGTGCCAGCTCACGCACTCAATCCGGAGCTGAAGCTTTCTTT. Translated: CASSRTQSGAEAFF.

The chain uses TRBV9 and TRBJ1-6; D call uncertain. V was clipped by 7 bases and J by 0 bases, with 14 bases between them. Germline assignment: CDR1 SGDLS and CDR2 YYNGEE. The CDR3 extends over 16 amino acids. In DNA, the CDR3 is TGTGCCAGCGGCGGAGGCGCGAGCTCCTATAATTCACCCCTCCACTTT. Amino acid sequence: CASGGGASSYNSPLHF.